This entry is about one T cell receptor beta chain. Its cognate antigen is unknown. At one boundary the junction diverges from the germline segment, which might be a read error. This entry comes from a study of tumor and adjacent non-tumor tissue in lung cancer. General observations from the study: Patients with more diverse tumor TCRs had worse survival.

A modified ARM-PCR protocol with three rounds of nested PCR amplified TCRbeta. TCRdb analysed the multiplex PCR reads with MiXCR anew, one entry per CDR3 protein. Among fewer than 130,000 distinct CDR3 sequences listed, over 75% were seen once. The template was RNA from unsorted bulk tissue. The CDR3 loop spans 14 amino acids. The germline CDR1 and CDR2 sequences are SGHAT and FQNNGV. Sequencing was carried out using lung tumor tissue. The gene calls are TRBV11-2 and TRBJ2-7; the D gene is possibly TRBD2 (6 bases). The source of this sequence is a man aged 70-80 years with non-small cell lung cancer. CDR3 in amino acids: CARSFGRLAYEQYF. In DNA form, the CDR3 reads TGTGCCAGAAGCTTCGGGAGATTGGCCTACGAGCAGTACTTC.